The entry that follows covers one T cell receptor beta chain sequence. Naive CD4 T cells were sorted as CD45RO-negative, CD62L-positive. These data originate in a study of human versus mouse CDR3 diversity and MHC coevolution. Using immunoSEQ multiplex PCR, the repertoire was profiled, and TCRdb retains in-frame clones only, with some absent. The sample carries tens of thousands of clones, 80% to 95% recorded once. With 3 bases clipped from V and 7 bases from J, the junction kept 7 bases outside the gene matches. The CDR3 contains 15 residues. Germline V CDR1 and CDR2: KGHSH, LQKENI. The receptor comes from a person between 30 and 69 years old in good health. The chain uses TRBV18 and TRBJ1-5; 9 bases fit TRBD1. Sequencing was performed on naive CD4+ T cells from blood. Regarding subset: CD45RO-negative CD62L-positive naive CD4 T cells. The DNA for the CDR3 is TGTGCCAGCTCACCCAGACAGGGGGTAAGACAGCCCCAGCATTTT. Translated: CASSPRQGVRQPQHF.